This T cell receptor (beta chain) appears in the sequencing data of a study of shared clonotypes between healthy human individuals. Naive CD8 cells lacked CD45RO, underwent positive selection for CCR7 and left out terminally differentiated effector memory CD45RA+ cells. The study ran the assay at deep level. Sequencing used immunoSEQ multiplex PCR; TCRdb keeps in-frame clones, though not all of them. The sample consists of over 2 million clones, less than 95% of them appearing once. This clone came up a few times. The antigen remains undetermined. Regarding the study as a whole: Non-shared clonotypes had lower generation probabilities than those shared by all four donors. Estimated richness was generally greater in naive than memory subsets.

Trimming took 0 bases from V and 0 from J, leaving 13 bases between them. CDR1 is SGDLS and CDR2 is YYNGEE in the germline V gene. This CDR3 has 17 residues. The sequence was collected from a man between 18 and 35 years old in good health. Sample: naive CD8+ T cells sorted from blood. The chain has TRBV9 and TRBJ2-1; D unresolved. In DNA form, the CDR3 reads TGTGCCAGCAGCGTAGCCCCAGCGCCTAGCTCCTACAATGAGCAGTTCTTC. Translation: CASSVAPAPSSYNEQFF.